This T cell receptor (beta chain) was identified during a study of T cell responses to AZD1222 COVID-19 vaccine. Regarding this clone: Its antigen remains unidentified.

General study points: After two AZD1222 doses, spike-specific TCR breadth and depth rose versus day 0.

The method was immunoSEQ multiplex PCR; TCRdb's version includes in-frame clones alone and lacks a portion of them. The repertoire holds some 130,000 clones, with roughly 82% as singletons. Germline loops: CDR1 SGHRS, CDR2 YFSETQ. This CDR3 is built from 13 residues. The germline V and J ends were trimmed by 0 bases and 2 bases, with 6 bases remaining between them. The specimen comprised peripheral blood, sampled on day 0 of AZD1222 vaccination. The chain carries TRBV5-1 and TRBJ2-7; D call uncertain. The receptor was derived from an adult in good health. DNA of the CDR3: TGCGCCAGCAGCTTGGAGAGCGCCTACGAGCAGTACTTC. Its translation: CASSLESAYEQYF. Full variable domain (rest looked up from reference TRBV5-1 and TRBJ2-7): KAGVTQTPRYLIKTRGQQVTLSCSPISGHRSVSWYQQTPGQGLQFLFEYFSETQRNKGNFPGRFSGRQFSNSRSEMNVSTLELGDSALYLCASSLESAYEQYFGPGTRLTVT.